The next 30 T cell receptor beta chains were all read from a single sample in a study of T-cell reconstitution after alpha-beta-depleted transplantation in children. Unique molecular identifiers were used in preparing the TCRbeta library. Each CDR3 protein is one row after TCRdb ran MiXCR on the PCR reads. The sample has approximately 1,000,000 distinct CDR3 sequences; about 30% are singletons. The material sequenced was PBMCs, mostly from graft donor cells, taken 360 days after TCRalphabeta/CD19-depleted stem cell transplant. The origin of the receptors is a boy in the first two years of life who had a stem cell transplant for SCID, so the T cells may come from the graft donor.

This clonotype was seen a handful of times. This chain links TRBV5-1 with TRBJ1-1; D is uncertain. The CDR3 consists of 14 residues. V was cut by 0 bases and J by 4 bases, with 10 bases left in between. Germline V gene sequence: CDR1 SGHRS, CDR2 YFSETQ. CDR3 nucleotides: TGCGCCAGCAGCTTGGCCGTACTGACCACTGAAGCTTTCTTT. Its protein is CASSLAVLTTEAFF.

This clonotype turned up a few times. The CDR3 DNA follows: TGTGCCACCAGCAGAGATGGGACTGACACCGGGGAGCTGTTTTTT. Amino acids: CATSRDGTDTGELFF. The chain employs TRBV15 and TRBJ2-2, with D possibly matching TRBD2 (6 bases). This CDR3 is 15 amino acids long. Germline CDR1 reads LNHNV; CDR2 reads YYDKDF (reference sequence). V lost 0 bases and J 3 bases, leaving 8 bases between the germline ends.

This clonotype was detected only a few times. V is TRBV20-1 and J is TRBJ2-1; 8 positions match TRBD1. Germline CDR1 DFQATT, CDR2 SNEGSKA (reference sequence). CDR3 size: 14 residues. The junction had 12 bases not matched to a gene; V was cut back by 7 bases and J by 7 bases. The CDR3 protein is CSVHHRGSRNEQFF. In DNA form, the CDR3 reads TGCAGTGTTCACCACAGGGGGTCGAGAAATGAGCAGTTCTTC.

CDR3 in DNA: TGTGCCAGTAGTATAGCAGGGGGGGTTACTGAAGCTTTCTTT. The encoded protein is CASSIAGGVTEAFF. The gene calls are TRBV19 and TRBJ1-1, with 7 nucleotides matching TRBD1. The germline gives CDR1 LNHDA, CDR2 SQIVND (reference sequence). The CDR3 length is 14 residues. After removal of 1 base from V and 5 bases from J, the junction contained 4 bases not matched to a gene.

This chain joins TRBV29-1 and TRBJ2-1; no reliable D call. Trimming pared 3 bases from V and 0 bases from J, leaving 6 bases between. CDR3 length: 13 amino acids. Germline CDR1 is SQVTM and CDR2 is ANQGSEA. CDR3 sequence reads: CSVDVSSYNEQFF. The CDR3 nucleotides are TGCAGCGTTGACGTAAGCTCCTACAATGAGCAGTTCTTC.

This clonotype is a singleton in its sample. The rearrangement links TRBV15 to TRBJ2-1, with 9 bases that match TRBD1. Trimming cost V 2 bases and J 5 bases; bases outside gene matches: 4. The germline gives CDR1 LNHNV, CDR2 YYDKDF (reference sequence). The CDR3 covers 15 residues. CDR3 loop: CATSRSRTGDNEQFF. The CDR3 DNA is TGTGCCACCAGCAGATCCCGGACAGGGGACAATGAGCAGTTCTTC.

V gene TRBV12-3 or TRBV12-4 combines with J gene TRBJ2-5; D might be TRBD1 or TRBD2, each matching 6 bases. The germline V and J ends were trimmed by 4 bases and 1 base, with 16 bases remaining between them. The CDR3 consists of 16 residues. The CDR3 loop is CASSSTSPGAQETQYF. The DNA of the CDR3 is TGTGCCAGCAGTTCGACGTCACCGGGGGCCCAAGAGACCCAGTACTTC.

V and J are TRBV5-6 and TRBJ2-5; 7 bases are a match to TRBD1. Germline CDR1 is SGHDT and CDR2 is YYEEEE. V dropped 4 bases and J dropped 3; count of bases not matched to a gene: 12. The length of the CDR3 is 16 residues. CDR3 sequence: CASSVFSGQGEETQYF. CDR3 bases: TGTGCCAGCAGCGTATTCTCGGGGCAGGGGGAAGAGACCCAGTACTTC.

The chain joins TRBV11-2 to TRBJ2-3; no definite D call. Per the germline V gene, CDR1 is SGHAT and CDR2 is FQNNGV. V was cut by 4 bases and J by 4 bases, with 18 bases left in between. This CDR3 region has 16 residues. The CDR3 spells CASSSQNRAWADTQYF. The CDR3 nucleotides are TGTGCCAGCAGCTCCCAGAATAGGGCCTGGGCAGATACGCAGTATTTT.

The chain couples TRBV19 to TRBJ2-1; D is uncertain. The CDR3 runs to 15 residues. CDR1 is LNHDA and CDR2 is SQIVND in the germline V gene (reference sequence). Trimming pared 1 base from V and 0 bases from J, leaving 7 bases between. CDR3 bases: TGTGCCAGTAGTATAGCCCGGAGCTCCTACAATGAGCAGTTCTTC. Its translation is CASSIARSSYNEQFF.

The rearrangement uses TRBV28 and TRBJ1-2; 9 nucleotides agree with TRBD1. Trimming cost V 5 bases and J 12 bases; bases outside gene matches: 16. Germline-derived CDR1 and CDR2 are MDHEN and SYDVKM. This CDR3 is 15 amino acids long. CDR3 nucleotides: TGTGCCAGCAGTCCCCCCCTTGGGGACAGGGAGCTTGACACCTTC. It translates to CASSPPLGDRELDTF.

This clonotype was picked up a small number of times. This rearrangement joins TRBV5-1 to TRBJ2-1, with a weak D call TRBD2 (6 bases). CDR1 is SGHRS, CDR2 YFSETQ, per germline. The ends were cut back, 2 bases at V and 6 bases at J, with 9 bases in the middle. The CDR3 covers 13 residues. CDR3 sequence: CASSFGTPNEQFF. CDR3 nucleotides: TGCGCCAGCAGCTTCGGGACTCCCAATGAGCAGTTCTTC.

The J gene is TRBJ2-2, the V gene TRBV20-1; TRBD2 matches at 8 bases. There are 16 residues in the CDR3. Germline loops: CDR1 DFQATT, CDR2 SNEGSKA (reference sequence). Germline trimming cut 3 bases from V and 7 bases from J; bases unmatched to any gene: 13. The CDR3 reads CSASGPGTSRGGELFF. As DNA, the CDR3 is TGCAGTGCTAGTGGTCCGGGGACTAGTCGTGGCGGGGAGCTGTTTTTT.

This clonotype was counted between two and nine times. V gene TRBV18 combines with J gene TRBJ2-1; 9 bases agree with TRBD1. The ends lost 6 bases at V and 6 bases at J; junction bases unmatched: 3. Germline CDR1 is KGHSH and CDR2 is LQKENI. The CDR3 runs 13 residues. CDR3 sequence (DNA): TGTGCCAGCTCCGGGACAGGGTTCAATGAGCAGTTCTTC. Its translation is CASSGTGFNEQFF.

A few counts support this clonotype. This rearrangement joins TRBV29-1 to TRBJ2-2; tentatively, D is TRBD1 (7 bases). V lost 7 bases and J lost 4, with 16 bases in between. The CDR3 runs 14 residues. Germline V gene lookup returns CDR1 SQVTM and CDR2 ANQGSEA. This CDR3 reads CSAQPQGGTGELFF. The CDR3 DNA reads TGCAGCGCCCAACCCCAGGGGGGCACCGGGGAGCTGTTTTTT.

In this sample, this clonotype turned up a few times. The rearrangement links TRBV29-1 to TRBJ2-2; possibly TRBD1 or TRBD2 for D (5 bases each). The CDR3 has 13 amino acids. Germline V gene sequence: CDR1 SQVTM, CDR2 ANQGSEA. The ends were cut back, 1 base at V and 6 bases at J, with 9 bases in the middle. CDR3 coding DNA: TGCAGCGTTGAAGGTCAGGGAGCCGGGGAGCTGTTTTTT. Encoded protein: CSVEGQGAGELFF.

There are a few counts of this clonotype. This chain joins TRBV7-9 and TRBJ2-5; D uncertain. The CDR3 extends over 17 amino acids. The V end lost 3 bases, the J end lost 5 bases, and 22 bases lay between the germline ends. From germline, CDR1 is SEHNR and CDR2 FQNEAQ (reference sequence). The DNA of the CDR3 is TGTGCCAGCAGCTTTTCACAGCCTGGGTTTTCGGGTGAGACCCAGTACTTC. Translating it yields CASSFSQPGFSGETQYF.

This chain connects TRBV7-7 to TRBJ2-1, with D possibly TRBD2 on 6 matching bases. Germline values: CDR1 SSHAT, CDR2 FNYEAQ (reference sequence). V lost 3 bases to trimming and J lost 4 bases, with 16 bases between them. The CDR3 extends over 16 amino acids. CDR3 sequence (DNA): TGTGCCAGCAGCTTTGCAAAGCGGGCTTTATACAATGAGCAGTTCTTC. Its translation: CASSFAKRALYNEQFF. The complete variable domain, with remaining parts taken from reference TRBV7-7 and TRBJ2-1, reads GAGVSQSPRYKVTKRGQDVTLRCDPISSHATLYWYQQALGQGPEFLTYFNYEAQPDKSGLPSDRFSAERPEGSISTLTIQRTEQRDSAMYRCASSFAKRALYNEQFFGPGTRLTVL.

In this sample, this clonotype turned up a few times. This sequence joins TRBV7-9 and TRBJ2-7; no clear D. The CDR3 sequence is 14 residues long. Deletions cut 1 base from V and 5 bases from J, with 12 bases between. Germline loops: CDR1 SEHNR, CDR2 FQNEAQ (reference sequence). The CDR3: CASSLVGRKDEQYF. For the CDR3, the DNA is TGTGCCAGCAGCTTAGTCGGTCGAAAGGACGAGCAGTACTTC.

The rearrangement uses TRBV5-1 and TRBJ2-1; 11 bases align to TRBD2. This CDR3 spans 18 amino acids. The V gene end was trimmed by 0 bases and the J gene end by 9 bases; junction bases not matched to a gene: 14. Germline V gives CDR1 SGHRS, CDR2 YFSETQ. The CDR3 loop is CASSLAPIAGGSFAEQFF. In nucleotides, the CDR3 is TGCGCCAGCAGCTTGGCCCCTATAGCGGGGGGGAGTTTCGCTGAGCAGTTCTTC.

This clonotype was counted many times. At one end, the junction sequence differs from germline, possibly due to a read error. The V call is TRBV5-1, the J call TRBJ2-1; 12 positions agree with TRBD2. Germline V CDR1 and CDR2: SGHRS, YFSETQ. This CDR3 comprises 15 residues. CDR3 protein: CASSPGTSGYNEQFF. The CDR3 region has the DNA TGTGCCAGCAGCCCCGGGACTAGCGGGTACAATGAGCAGTTCTTC.

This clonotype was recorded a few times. CDR3 sequence reads: CASSFATGGRANYGYTF. In DNA, the CDR3 is TGTGCCAGCAGCTTCGCGACAGGGGGAAGAGCTAACTATGGCTACACCTTC. The rearrangement joins TRBV7-9 to TRBJ1-2, with TRBD1 matching 9 bases. The CDR3 contains 17 residues. The germline gives CDR1 SEHNR, CDR2 FQNEAQ (reference sequence). Trimming at V came to 3 bases and at J to 0 bases, leaving 8 bases not matched to a gene.

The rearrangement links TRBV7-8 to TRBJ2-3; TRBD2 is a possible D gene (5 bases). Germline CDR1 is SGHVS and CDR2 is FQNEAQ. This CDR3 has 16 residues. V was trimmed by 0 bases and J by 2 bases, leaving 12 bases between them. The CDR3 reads CASSLASEPLTDTQYF. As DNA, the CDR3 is TGTGCCAGCAGCTTAGCTAGCGAGCCCCTCACAGATACGCAGTATTTT.

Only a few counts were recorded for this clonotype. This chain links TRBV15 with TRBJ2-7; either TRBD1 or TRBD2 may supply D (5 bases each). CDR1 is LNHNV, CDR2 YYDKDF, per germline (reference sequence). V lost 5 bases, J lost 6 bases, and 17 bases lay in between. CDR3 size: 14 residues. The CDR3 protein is CATSSQGHGGEQYF. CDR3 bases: TGTGCCACCAGCTCTCAGGGCCATGGGGGCGAGCAGTACTTC.

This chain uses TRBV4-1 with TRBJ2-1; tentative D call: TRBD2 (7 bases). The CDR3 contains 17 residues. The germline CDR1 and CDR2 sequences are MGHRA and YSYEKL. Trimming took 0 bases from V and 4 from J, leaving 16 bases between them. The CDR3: CASSQDGGGRAYNEQFF. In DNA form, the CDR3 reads TGCGCCAGCAGCCAAGATGGGGGGGGCAGGGCGTACAATGAGCAGTTCTTC.

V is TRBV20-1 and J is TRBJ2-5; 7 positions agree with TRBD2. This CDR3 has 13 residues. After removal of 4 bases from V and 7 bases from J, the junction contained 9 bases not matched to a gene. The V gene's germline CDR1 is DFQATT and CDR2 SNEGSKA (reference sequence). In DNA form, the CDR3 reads TGCAGTGCTATGGCTAGCGGCCCCGGGACCCAGTACTTC. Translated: CSAMASGPGTQYF.

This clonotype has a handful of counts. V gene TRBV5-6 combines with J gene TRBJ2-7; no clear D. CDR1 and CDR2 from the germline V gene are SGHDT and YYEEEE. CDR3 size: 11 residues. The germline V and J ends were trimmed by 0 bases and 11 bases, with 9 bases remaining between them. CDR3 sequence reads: CASSLGPQEYF. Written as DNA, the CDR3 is TGTGCCAGCAGCTTGGGCCCCCAGGAGTACTTC.

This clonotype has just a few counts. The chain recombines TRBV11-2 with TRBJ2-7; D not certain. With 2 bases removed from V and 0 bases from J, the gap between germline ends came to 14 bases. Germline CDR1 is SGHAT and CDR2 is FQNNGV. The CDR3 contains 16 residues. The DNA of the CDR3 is TGTGCCAGCAGCTTAATATCAGATGCCGGCTCCTACGAGCAGTACTTC. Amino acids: CASSLISDAGSYEQYF.

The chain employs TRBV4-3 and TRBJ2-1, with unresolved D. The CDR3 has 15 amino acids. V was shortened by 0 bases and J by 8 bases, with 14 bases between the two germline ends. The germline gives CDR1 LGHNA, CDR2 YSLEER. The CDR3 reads CASSQDTLGLDEQFF. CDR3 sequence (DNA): TGCGCCAGCAGCCAAGACACCCTAGGTCTCGATGAGCAGTTCTTC.

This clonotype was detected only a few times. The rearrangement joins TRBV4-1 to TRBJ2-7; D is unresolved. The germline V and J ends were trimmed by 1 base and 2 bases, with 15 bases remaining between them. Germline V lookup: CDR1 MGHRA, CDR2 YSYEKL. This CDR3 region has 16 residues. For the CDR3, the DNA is TGCGCCAGCAGCCAAGTCGGTAGCAATCCGGCCTACGAGCAGTACTTC. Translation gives CASSQVGSNPAYEQYF.